These T cell receptor beta chains were read from a single sample in a study of cytomegalovirus exposure and HLA in healthy donors. Assay used: immunoSEQ multiplex PCR; TCRdb lists only in-frame clones, some missing. This repertoire shows about 130,000 clones, approximately 92% found once; its top ten account for 8% to 9.5%. The material sequenced was PBMCs. The receptors were sampled from a young woman in good health and CMV-seropositive. CDR3s include the opening cysteine and the closing phenylalanine or tryptophan. A D gene is named only where the DNA matches it firmly. Size values are once, few and many counts, or a class for expanded clones, and some rows have none.

size: .; D: TRBD1; J: TRBJ2-5; V: TRBV2; CDR3: CASRRDSQETQYF; DNA: TGTGCCAGCAGAAGGGACAGTCAAGAGACCCAGTACTTC
size: .; D: TRBD1; J: TRBJ2-2; V: TRBV29-1; CDR3: CSVRDRGRAGELFF; DNA: TGCAGCGTCCGGGACAGGGGGCGGGCCGGGGAGCTGTTTTTT
size: .; D: TRBD1; J: TRBJ2-1; V: TRBV2; CDR3: CASKDRVYNEQFF; DNA: TGTGCCAGCAAGGACAGGGTCTACAATGAGCAGTTCTTC
size: .; D: TRBD2; J: TRBJ2-6; V: TRBV2; CDR3: CASTGRGFSGANVLTF; DNA: TGTGCCAGCACCGGGCGGGGGTTCTCTGGGGCCAACGTCCTGACTTTC
size: .; D: .; J: TRBJ2-7; V: TRBV7-8; CDR3: CASSASSYEQYF; DNA: TGTGCCAGCAGCGCGTCCTCCTACGAGCAGTACTTC
size: .; D: TRBD2; J: TRBJ2-2; V: TRBV6-1; CDR3: CASSESGGTANTGELFF; DNA: TGTGCCAGCAGTGAATCGGGAGGAACAGCGAACACCGGGGAGCTGTTTTTT
size: .; D: TRBD2; J: TRBJ2-7; V: TRBV6-5; CDR3: CASRLTSGGPHEQYF; DNA: TGTGCCAGCAGATTGACTAGCGGGGGGCCCCACGAGCAGTACTTC
size: .; D: .; J: TRBJ2-1; V: TRBV27; CDR3: CASSLGQGIYPYNEQFF; DNA: TGTGCCAGCAGTTTGGGGCAGGGAATTTATCCCTACAATGAGCAGTTCTTC
size: few; D: .; J: TRBJ1-6; V: TRBV27; CDR3: CASSPGSYNSPLHF; DNA: TGTGCCAGCAGTCCGGGGAGTTATAATTCACCCCTCCACTTT
size: .; D: TRBD1; J: TRBJ2-3; V: TRBV2; CDR3: CASSEGQVSTDTQYF; DNA: TGTGCCAGCAGTGAGGGACAGGTTAGCACAGATACGCAGTATTTT